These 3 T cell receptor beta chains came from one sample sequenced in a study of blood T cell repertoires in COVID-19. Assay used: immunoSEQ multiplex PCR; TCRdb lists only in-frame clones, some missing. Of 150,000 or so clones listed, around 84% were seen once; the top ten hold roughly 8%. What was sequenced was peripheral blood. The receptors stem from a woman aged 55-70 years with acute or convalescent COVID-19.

The CDR3 bases are TGCGCCAGCAGTGTGGGGACAGGGGGAGGTGAGACCCAGTACTTC. Translation: CASSVGTGGGETQYF. The chain uses TRBV10-1 and TRBJ2-5; 11 bases align to TRBD1. J lost 5 bases, V lost 4 bases, and 6 bases had no gene match. In germline, CDR1 is WNHNN, CDR2 SYGVQD (reference sequence). CDR3 length equals 15 residues.

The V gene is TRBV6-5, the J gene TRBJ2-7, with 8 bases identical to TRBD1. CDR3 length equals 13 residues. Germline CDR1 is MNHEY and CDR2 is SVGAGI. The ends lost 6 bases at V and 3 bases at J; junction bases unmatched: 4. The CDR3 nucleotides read TGTGCCAGCAGGCTGACAGGGGACTACGAGCAGTACTTC. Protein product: CASRLTGDYEQYF.

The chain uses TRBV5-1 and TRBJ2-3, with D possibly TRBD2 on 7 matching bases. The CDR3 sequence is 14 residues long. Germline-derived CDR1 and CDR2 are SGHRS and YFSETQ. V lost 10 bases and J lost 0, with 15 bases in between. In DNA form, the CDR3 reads TGCGCCTCACTTGAGGGGGGGAGCACAGATACGCAGTATTTT. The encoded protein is CASLEGGSTDTQYF.